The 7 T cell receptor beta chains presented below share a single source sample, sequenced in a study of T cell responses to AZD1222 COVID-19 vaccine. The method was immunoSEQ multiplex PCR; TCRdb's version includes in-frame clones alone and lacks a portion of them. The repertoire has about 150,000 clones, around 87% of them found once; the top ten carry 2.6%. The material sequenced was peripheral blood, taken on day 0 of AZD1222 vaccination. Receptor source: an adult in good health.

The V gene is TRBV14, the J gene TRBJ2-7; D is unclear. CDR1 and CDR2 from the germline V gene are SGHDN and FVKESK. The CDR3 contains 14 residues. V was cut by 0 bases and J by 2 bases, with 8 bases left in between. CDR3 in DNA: TGTGCCAGCAGCCAAGACTGGCCCACCTACGAGCAGTACTTC. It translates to CASSQDWPTYEQYF.

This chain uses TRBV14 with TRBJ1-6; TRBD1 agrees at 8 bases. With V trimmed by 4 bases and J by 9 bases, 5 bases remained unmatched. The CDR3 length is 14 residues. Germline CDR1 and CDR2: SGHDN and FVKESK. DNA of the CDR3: TGTGCCAGCAGCCGTTATCAGGGGGCTTCACCCCTCCACTTT. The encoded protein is CASSRYQGASPLHF.

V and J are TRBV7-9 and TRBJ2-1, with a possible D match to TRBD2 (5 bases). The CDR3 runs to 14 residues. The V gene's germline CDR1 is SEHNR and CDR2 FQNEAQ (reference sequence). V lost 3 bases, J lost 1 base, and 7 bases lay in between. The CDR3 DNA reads TGTGCCAGCAGCTTGGACTCTTCCTACAATGAGCAGTTCTTC. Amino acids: CASSLDSSYNEQFF.

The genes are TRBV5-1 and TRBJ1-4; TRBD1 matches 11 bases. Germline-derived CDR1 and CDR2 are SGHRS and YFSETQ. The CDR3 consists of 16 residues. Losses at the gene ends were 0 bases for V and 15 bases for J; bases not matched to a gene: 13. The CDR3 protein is CASSLATPGQGEQLFF. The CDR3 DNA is TGCGCCAGCAGCTTGGCCACTCCGGGACAGGGGGAACAATTGTTTTTT.

CDR3 DNA sequence: TGTGCCAGCAGCTTCGCTCCTACCGGGACAGGGGGCCACGAGCAGTACTTC. Its protein product is CASSFAPTGTGGHEQYF. The rearrangement uses TRBV7-9 and TRBJ2-7, with 12 bases that match TRBD1. This CDR3 contains 17 residues. Trimming took 3 bases from V and 5 from J; bases not matched to a gene: 11. Germline assignment: CDR1 SEHNR and CDR2 FQNEAQ (reference sequence).

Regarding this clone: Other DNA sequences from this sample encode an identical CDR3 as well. The CDR3 is CASSPGTSGAYEQYF. The CDR3 DNA follows: TGTGCCAGCAGTCCCGGGACTAGCGGTGCTTACGAGCAGTACTTC. J is TRBJ2-7 and V is TRBV28; 11 nucleotides align to TRBD2. Looked up from germline, CDR1 is MDHEN and CDR2 is SYDVKM. This CDR3 comprises 15 residues. Germline trimming cut 5 bases from V and 4 bases from J; bases unmatched to any gene: 7.

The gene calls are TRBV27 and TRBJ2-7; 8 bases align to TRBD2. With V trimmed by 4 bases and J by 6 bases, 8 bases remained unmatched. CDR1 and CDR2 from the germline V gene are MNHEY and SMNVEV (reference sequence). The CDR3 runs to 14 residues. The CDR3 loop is CASSSQLAEGEQYF. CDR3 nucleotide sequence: TGTGCCAGCAGTTCACAACTAGCGGAGGGCGAGCAGTACTTC.